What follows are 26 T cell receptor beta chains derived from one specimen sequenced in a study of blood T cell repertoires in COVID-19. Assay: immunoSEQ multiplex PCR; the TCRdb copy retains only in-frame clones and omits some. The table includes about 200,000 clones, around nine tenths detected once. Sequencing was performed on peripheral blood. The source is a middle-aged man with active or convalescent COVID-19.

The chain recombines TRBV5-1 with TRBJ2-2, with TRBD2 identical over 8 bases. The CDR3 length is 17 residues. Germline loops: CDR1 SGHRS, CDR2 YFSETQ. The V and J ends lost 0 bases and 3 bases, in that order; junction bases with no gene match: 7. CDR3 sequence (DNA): TGCGCCAGCAGCTTGGAAGGCGGGGGGCCCTACACCGGGGAGCTGTTTTTT. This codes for CASSLEGGGPYTGELFF.

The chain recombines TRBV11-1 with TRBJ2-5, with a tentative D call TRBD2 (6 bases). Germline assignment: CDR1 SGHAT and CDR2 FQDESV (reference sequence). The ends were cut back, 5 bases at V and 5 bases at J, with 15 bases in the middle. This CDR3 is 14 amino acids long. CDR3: CASSPVEGTETQYF. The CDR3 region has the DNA TGTGCCAGCAGCCCGGTGGAGGGGACGGAGACCCAGTACTTC.

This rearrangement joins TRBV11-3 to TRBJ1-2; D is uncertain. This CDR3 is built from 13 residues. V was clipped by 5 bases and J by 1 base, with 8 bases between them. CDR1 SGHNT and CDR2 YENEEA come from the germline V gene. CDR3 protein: CASSAGVNYGYTF. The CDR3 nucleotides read TGTGCCAGCAGCGCGGGTGTTAACTATGGCTACACCTTC.

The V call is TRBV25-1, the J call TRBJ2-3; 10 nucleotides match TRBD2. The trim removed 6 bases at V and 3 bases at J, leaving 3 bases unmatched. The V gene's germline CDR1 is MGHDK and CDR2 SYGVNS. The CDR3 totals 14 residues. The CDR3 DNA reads TGTGCCAGCAGCCCTAGCGGGGGTACAGATACGCAGTATTTT. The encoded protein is CASSPSGGTDTQYF.

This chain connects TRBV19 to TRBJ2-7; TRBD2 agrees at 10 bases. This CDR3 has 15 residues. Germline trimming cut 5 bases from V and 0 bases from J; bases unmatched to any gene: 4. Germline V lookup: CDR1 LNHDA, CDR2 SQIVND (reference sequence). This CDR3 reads CASSRAGGDSYEQYF. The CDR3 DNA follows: TGTGCCAGTAGTCGAGCGGGAGGGGACTCCTACGAGCAGTACTTC.

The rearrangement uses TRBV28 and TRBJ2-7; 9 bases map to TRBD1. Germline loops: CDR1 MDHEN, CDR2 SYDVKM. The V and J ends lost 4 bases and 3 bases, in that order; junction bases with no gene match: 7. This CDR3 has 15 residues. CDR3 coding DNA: TGTGCCAGCAGTTCCCGGGACAGGGCCCGCTACGAGCAGTACTTC. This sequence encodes CASSSRDRARYEQYF. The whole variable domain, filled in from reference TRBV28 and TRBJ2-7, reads DVKVTQSSRYLVKRTGEKVFLECVQDMDHENMFWYRQDPGLGLRLIYFSYDVKMKEKGDIPEGYSVSREKKERFSLILESASTNQTSMYLCASSSRDRARYEQYFGPGTRLTVT.

The DNA for the CDR3 is TGCGCCAGCAGCCAATATATCGGCGGCTACGAGCAGTACTTC. Amino acid sequence: CASSQYIGGYEQYF. This chain connects TRBV4-3 to TRBJ2-7; no reliable D call. This CDR3 has 14 amino acids. Germline V gives CDR1 LGHNA, CDR2 YSLEER. V was trimmed by 2 bases and J by 3 bases, leaving 11 bases between them.

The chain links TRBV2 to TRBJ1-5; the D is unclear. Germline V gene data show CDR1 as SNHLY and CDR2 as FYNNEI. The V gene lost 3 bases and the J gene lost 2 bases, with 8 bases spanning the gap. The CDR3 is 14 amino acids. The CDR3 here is CASSDPSRNQPQHF. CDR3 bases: TGTGCCAGCAGTGACCCCTCCCGCAATCAGCCCCAGCATTTT.

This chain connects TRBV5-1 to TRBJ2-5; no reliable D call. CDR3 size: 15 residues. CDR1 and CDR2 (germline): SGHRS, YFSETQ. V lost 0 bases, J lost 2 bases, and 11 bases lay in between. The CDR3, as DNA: TGCGCCAGCAGCTTGGTTGGCAGTCTTCAAGAGACCCAGTACTTC. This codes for CASSLVGSLQETQYF.

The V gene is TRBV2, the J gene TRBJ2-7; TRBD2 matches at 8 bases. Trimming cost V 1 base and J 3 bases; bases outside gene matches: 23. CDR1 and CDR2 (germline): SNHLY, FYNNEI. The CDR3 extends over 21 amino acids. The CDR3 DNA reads TGTGCCAGCAGTGAAGAGTATCGGGGGGGCAGGGTAAACGTCATGAGCTACGAGCAGTACTTC. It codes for CASSEEYRGGRVNVMSYEQYF.

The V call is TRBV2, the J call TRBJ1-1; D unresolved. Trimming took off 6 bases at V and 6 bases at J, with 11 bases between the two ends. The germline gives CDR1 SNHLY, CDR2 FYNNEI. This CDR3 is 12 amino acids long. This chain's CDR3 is CASRRLSAEAFF. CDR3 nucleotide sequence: TGTGCCAGCAGAAGATTGAGCGCTGAAGCTTTCTTT.

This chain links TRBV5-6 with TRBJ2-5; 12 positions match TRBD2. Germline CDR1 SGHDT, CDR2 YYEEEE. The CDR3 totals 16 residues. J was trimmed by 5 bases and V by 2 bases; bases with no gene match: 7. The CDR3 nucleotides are TGTGCCAGCAGCTTAATCCGACTAGCGGGAGATGAGACCCAGTACTTC. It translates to CASSLIRLAGDETQYF.

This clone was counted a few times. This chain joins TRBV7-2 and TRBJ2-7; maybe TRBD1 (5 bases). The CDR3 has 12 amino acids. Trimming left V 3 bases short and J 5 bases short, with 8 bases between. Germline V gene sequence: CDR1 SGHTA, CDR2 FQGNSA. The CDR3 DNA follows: TGTGCCAGCAGCTTTAAGGGGAACGAGCAGTACTTC. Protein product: CASSFKGNEQYF.

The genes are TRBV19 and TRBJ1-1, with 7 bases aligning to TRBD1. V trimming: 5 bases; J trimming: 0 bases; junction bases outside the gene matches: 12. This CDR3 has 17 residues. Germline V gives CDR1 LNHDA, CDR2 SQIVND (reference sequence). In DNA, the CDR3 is TGTGCCAGTAGTGGGGACAGTGGACCTTTTATGAACACTGAAGCTTTCTTT. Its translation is CASSGDSGPFMNTEAFF. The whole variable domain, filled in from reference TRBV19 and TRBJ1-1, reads DGGITQSPKYLFRKEGQNVTLSCEQNLNHDAMYWYRQDPGQGLRLIYYSQIVNDFQKGDIAEGYSVSREKKESFPLTVTSAQKNPTAFYLCASSGDSGPFMNTEAFFGQGTRLTVV.

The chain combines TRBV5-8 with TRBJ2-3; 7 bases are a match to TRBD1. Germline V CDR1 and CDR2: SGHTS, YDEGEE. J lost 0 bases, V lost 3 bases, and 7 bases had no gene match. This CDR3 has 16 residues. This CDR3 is CASSSWTGASTDTQYF. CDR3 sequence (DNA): TGTGCCAGCAGCTCTTGGACAGGAGCTAGCACAGATACGCAGTATTTT.

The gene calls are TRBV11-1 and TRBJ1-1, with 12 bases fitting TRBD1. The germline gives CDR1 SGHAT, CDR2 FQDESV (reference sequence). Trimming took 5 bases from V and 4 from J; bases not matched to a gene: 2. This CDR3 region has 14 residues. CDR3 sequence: CASSLGQGATEAFF. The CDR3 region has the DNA TGTGCCAGCAGCCTGGGACAGGGGGCCACTGAAGCTTTCTTT.

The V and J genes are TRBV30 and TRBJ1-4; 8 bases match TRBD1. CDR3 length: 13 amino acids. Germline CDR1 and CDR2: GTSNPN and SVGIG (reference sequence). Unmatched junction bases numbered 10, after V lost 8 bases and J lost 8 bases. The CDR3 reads CAGGRRDREKLFF. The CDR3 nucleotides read TGTGCCGGAGGTCGGCGGGACAGGGAAAAACTGTTTTTT. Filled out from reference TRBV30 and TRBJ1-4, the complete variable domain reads SQTIHQWPATLVQPVGSPLSLECTVEGTSNPNLYWYRQAAGRGLQLLFYSVGIGQISSEVPQNLSASRPQDRQFILSSKKLLLSDSGFYLCAGGRRDREKLFFGSGTQLSVL.

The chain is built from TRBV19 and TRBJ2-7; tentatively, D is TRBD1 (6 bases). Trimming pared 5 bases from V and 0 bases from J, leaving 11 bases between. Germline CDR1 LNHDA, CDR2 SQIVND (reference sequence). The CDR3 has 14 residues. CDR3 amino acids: CASSSGTNSYEQYF. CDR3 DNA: TGTGCCAGTAGTTCCGGGACAAACTCCTACGAGCAGTACTTC.

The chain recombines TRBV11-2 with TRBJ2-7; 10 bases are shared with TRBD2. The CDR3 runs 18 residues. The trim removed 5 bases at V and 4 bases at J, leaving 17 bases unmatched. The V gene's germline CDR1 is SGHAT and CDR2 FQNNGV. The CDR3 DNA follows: TGTGCCAGCAGCATCAAAGCCCTAGCGGGAGCGGGCAATTACGAGCAGTACTTC. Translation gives CASSIKALAGAGNYEQYF.

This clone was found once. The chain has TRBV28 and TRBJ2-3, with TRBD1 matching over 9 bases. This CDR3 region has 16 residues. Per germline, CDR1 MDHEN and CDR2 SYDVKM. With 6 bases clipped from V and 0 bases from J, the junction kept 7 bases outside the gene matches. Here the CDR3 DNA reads TGTGCCAGCAGCCCAACAGGGGGCCCTAGCACAGATACGCAGTATTTT. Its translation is CASSPTGGPSTDTQYF.

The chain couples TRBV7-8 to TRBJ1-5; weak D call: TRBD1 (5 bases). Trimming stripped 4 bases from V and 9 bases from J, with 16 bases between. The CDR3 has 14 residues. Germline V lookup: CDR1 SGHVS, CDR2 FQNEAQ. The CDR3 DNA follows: TGTGCCAGCAGCTCCCTCCAGGGCCGAGGGCCCCAGCATTTT. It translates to CASSSLQGRGPQHF.

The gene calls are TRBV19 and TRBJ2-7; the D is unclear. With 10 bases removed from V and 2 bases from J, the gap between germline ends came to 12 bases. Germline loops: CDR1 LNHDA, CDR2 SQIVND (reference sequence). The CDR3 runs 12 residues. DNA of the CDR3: TGTGCCACCGCAGCTGGAGCCTACGAGCAGTACTTC. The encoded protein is CATAAGAYEQYF.

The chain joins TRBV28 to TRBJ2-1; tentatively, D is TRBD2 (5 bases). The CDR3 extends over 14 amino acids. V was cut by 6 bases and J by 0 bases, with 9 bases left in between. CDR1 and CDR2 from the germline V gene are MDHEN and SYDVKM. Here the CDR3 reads CASREVSSYNEQFF. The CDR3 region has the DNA TGTGCCAGCAGGGAGGTGAGCTCCTACAATGAGCAGTTCTTC.

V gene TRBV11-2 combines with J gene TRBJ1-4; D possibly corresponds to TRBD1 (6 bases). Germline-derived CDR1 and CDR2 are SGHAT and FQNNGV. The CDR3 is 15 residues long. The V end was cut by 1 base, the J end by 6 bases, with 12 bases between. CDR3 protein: CASSLGGQLDEKLFF. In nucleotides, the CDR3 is TGTGCCAGCAGCTTAGGAGGACAGCTGGATGAAAAACTGTTTTTT.

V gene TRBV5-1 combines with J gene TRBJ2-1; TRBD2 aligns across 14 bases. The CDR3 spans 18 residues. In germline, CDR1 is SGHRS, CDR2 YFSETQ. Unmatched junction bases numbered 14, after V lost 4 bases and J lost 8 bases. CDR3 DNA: TGCGCCAGCAGCATCTCACCGGGACTAGCGGGAGTCGGCGATGAGCAGTTCTTC. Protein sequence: CASSISPGLAGVGDEQFF.

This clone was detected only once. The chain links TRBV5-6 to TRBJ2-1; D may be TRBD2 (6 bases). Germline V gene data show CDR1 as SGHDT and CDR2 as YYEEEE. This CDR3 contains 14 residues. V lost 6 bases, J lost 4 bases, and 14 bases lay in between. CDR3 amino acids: CASTRDSLYNEQFF. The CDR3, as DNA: TGTGCCAGCACCCGGGACTCATTATACAATGAGCAGTTCTTC. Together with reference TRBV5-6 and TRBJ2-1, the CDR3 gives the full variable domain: DAGVTQSPTHLIKTRGQQVTLRCSPKSGHDTVSWYQQALGQGPQFIFQYYEEEERQRGNFPDRFSGHQFPNYSSELNVNALLLGDSALYLCASTRDSLYNEQFFGPGTRLTVL.